The 14 T cell receptor beta chains below come from one sample, sequenced in a study of blood T cells in healthy people across ages. Together with a sample-barcoded 5' primer, a J-beta primer mix was included in a second PCR lasting about 7 to 12 cycles. TCRdb itself ran the 5' RACE reads through MiXCR, one entry per CDR3 protein. The table lists about a million distinct CDR3 sequences, under 40% of them singletons, with about 12% in the top ten. Sequenced material: blood. These receptors all stem from a young man in good health.

This clonotype occurred a few times. One end of the junction is discordant with germline, which a read error may explain. The chain carries TRBV7-2 and TRBJ1-1; D is unclear. The germline V gene has CDR1 SGHTA and CDR2 FQGNSA. CDR3 size: 13 residues. In nucleotides, the CDR3 is TGTGCCGGCAGCAGTAACGGGAACACTGAAGCTTTCTTT. Its translation is CAGSSNGNTEAFF.

This clonotype was seen a handful of times. The chain combines TRBV18 with TRBJ1-1, with 10 bases fitting TRBD1. With 2 bases clipped from V and 5 bases from J, the junction kept 5 bases outside the gene matches. Germline V gene data show CDR1 as KGHSH and CDR2 as LQKENI. The CDR3 has 15 residues. The CDR3 DNA reads TGTGCCAGCTCACCAGGGGGACAGGGGATGACTGAAGCTTTCTTT. Its protein is CASSPGGQGMTEAFF.

This clonotype was recorded a few times. The genes are TRBV3-1 and TRBJ2-1; D is perhaps TRBD2 (5 bases). Deletions cut 1 base from V and 7 bases from J, with 8 bases between. The CDR3 has 13 residues. Germline assignment: CDR1 LGHDT and CDR2 YNNKEL (reference sequence). The CDR3 reads CASSQVRGNEQFF. The CDR3, as DNA: TGTGCCAGCAGCCAAGTACGAGGGAATGAGCAGTTCTTC.

The chain uses TRBV12-3 or TRBV12-4 and TRBJ1-1; D gene ambiguous. Trimming left V 0 bases short and J 6 bases short, with 17 bases between. CDR3 length equals 16 residues. The CDR3, as DNA: TGTGCCAGCAGTTTAGCGCTTCGAGGGAAACGGTCTGAAGCTTTCTTT. As protein: CASSLALRGKRSEAFF.

This clonotype came up a few times. The V gene is TRBV12-3 or TRBV12-4, the J gene TRBJ2-1, with a possible D match to TRBD2 (5 bases). This CDR3 is built from 15 residues. Deletions cut 4 bases from V and 5 bases from J, with 15 bases between. The CDR3: CASSWVSSRNNEQFF. CDR3 DNA: TGTGCCAGCAGTTGGGTTTCTAGCCGCAACAATGAGCAGTTCTTC.

The rearrangement joins TRBV20-1 to TRBJ2-5; 12 nucleotides line up with TRBD1. The J call could be wrong; TRBJ2-1 is a better fit for the DNA end. CDR1 is DFQATT and CDR2 is SNEGSKA in the germline V gene (reference sequence). The CDR3 totals 18 residues. CDR3 amino acids: CSASVGTGGDLYQETQFF. The CDR3 DNA follows: TGCAGTGCTAGTGTCGGGACAGGGGGCGATTTGTACCAAGAGACCCAGTTCTTC.

The chain has TRBV6-2 or TRBV6-3 and TRBJ2-1, with 10 bases that match TRBD1. This CDR3 is 16 amino acids long. Germline V lookup: CDR1 MNHEY, CDR2 SVGEGT. The ends lost 2 bases at V and 4 bases at J; junction bases unmatched: 5. CDR3 amino acids: CASSYVPGQGYNEQFF. In DNA form, the CDR3 reads TGTGCCAGCAGTTACGTACCGGGACAGGGGTACAATGAGCAGTTCTTC.

This sequence joins TRBV12-3 or TRBV12-4 and TRBJ2-1; D is undetermined. The DNA end lines up better with TRBJ2-7; the J call may be wrong. The CDR3 extends over 16 amino acids. The CDR3 DNA reads as TGTGCCAGCAGTTTAGCGGGCAAGAGCTCCTACAATGAGCAGTACTTC. This encodes CASSLAGKSSYNEQYF.

This clonotype was seen ten or more times. The V call is TRBV6-5, the J call TRBJ2-3; the D is unclear. CDR1 and CDR2 (germline): MNHEY, SVGAGI. This CDR3 is built from 12 residues. With 8 bases removed from V and 2 bases from J, the gap between germline ends came to 8 bases. The CDR3 DNA follows: TGTGCCAGCCGACGGACCACAGATACGCAGTATTTT. Protein sequence: CASRRTTDTQYF.

This clonotype was found once. The rearrangement joins TRBV19 to TRBJ1-5; a possible D gene is TRBD1 (6 bases). This CDR3 is 15 amino acids long. Per germline, CDR1 LNHDA and CDR2 SQIVND (reference sequence). The V gene lost 0 bases and the J gene lost 4 bases, with 10 bases spanning the gap. CDR3 loop: CASSIDQGPNQPQHF. The CDR3 DNA reads TGTGCCAGTAGTATAGATCAGGGGCCTAATCAGCCCCAGCATTTT.

This clonotype came up a few times. This sequence joins TRBV12-2 and TRBJ2-7; the D segment call TRBD2 is taken from the table without a DNA check. TRBV12-2 is termed a pseudogene. CDR3 length: 17 residues. DNA of the CDR3: TGTGCAAGTCGCCCTCAACGTGGCGGGAGCAGTGCCTACGAGCAGTACTTC. It yields the protein CASRPQRGGSSAYEQYF.

The CDR3 sequence: CASSQEVAGDTQYF. CDR3 nucleotide sequence: TGTGCCAGCAGCCAAGAAGTAGCTGGAGATACGCAGTATTTT. This chain connects TRBV4-2 to TRBJ2-3; D gene unclear. This CDR3 has 14 residues. The germline CDR1 and CDR2 sequences are LGHNA and YNFKEQ. V gave up 0 bases and J gave up 5 bases, with 9 bases separating them.

To note about this clonotype: A junction end diverges from the germline sequence, so it may reflect a read error. The chain links TRBV7-9 to TRBJ2-7, with TRBD1 matching 7 bases. The CDR3 contains 12 residues. The germline CDR1 and CDR2 sequences are SEHNR and FQNEAQ (reference sequence). DNA for the CDR3: TGTGCCGGCAGCCAGACAGGGAACGAGCAGTACTTC. Protein sequence: CAGSQTGNEQYF.

This clonotype was counted only a few times. The genes are TRBV20-1 and TRBJ1-1; possible D gene TRBD1, 6 bases. CDR1 and CDR2 from the germline V gene are DFQATT and SNEGSKA (reference sequence). Trimming took off 0 bases at V and 5 bases at J, with 13 bases between the two ends. This CDR3 spans 14 amino acids. The DNA for the CDR3 is TGCAGTGCTAGAGATAGGGGGGGGAGAACTGAAGCTTTCTTT. The encoded protein is CSARDRGGRTEAFF.